The entry below describes one TCR beta chain. Its antigen is still unknown. The entry originates in a study of blood T cells in healthy people across ages. Using a J-beta primer mix together with a sample-barcoded 5' primer, a second PCR was run for roughly 7 to 12 cycles. TCRdb ran MiXCR on the 5' RACE reads and lists one entry per CDR3 protein. Here the sample spans about 1.1 million distinct CDR3 sequences, approximately 38% being singletons. Trimming pared 1 base from V and 6 bases from J, leaving 10 bases between. Per germline, CDR1 SGHKS and CDR2 YYEKEE (reference sequence). The CDR3 runs to 13 residues. Study-wide results and limits: Long-lived donors had more naive CD4+ cells and higher diversity than aged donors. Measured against age, TCR beta diversity per million T cells decreased in a roughly linear manner.

Sample: blood. The chain combines TRBV5-5 with TRBJ1-1; perhaps TRBD1 as D (5 bases). The origin of this receptor is a man aged 18 to 30 in good health. This CDR3 reads CASSLKGSSEAFF. The DNA for the CDR3 is TGTGCCAGCAGCTTGAAGGGGTCCTCTGAAGCTTTCTTT.